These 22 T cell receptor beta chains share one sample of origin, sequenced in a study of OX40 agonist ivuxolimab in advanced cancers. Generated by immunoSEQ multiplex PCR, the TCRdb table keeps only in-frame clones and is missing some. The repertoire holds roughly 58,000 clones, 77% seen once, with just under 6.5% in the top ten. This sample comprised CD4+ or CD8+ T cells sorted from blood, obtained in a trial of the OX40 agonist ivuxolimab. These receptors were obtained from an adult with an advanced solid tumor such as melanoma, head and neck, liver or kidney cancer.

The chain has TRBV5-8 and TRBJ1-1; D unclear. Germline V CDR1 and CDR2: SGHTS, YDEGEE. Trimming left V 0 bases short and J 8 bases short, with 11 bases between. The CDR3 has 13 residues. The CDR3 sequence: CASSLAISGEAFF. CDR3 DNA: TGTGCCAGCAGCTTGGCCATATCGGGGGAAGCTTTCTTT. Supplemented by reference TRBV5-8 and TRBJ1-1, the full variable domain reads EAGVTQSPTHLIKTRGQQATLRCSPISGHTSVYWYQQALGLGLQFLLWYDEGEERNRGNFPPRFSGRQFPNYSSELNVNALELEDSALYLCASSLAISGEAFFGQGTRLTVV.

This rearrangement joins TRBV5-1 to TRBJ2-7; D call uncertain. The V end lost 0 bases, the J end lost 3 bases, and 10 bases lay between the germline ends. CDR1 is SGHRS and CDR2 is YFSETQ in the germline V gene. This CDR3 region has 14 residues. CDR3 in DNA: TGCGCCAGCAGCTTGGGTGCTAGAATCTACGAGCAGTACTTC. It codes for CASSLGARIYEQYF.

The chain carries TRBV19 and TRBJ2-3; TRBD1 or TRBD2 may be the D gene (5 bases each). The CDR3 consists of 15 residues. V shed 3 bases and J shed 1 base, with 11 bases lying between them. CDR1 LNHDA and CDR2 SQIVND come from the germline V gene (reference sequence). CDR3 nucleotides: TGTGCCAGTAGTATGGGTGGGACGGGCACAGATACGCAGTATTTT. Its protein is CASSMGGTGTDTQYF.

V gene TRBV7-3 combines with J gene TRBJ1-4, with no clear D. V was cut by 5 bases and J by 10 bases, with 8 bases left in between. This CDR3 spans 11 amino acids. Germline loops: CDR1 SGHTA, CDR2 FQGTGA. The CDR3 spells CASSAGGKLFF. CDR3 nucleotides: TGTGCCAGCAGCGCCGGAGGAAAACTGTTTTTT.

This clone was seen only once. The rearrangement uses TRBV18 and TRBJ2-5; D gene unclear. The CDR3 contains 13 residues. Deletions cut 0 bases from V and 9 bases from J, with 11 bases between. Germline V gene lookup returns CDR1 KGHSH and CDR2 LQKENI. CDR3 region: CASSPPDVGAQYF. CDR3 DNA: TGTGCCAGCTCACCACCGGACGTTGGGGCCCAGTACTTC.

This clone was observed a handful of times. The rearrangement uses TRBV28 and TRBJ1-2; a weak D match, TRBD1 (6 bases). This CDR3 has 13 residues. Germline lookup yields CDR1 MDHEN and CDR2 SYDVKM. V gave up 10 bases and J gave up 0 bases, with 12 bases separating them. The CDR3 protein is CATWTDANYGYTF. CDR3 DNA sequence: TGTGCCACCTGGACAGACGCTAACTATGGCTACACCTTC.

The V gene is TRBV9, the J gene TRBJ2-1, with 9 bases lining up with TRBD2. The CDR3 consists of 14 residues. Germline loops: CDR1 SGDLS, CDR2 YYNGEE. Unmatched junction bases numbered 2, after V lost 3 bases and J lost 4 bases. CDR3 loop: CASSGGGEYNEQFF. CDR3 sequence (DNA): TGTGCCAGCAGCGGCGGGGGGGAGTACAATGAGCAGTTCTTC.

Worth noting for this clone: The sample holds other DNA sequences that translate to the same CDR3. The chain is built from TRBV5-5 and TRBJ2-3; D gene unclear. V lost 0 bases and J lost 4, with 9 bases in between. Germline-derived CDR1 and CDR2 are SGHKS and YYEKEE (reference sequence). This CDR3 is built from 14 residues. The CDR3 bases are TGTGCCAGCAGCTTGGAGAGCCCGCCAGATACGCAGTATTTT. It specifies CASSLESPPDTQYF.

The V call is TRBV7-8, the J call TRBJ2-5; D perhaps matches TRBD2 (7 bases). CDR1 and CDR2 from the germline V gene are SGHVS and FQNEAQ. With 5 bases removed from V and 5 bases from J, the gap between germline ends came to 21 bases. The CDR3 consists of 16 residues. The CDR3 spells CASSPNPGGLRETQYF. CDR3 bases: TGTGCCAGCAGCCCCAACCCGGGGGGCCTCCGGGAGACCCAGTACTTC.

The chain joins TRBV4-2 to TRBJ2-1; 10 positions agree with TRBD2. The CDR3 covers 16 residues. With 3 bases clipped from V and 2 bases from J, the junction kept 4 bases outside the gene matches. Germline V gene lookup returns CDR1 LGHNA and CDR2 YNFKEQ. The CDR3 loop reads CASSHVAGGTYNEQFF. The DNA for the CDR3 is TGTGCCAGCAGCCACGTAGCGGGGGGCACCTACAATGAGCAGTTCTTC.

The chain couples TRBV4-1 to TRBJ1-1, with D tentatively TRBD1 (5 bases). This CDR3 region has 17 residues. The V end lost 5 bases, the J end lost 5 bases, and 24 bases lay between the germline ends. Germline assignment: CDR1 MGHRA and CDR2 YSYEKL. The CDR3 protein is CASSSVAGRSPKTEAFF. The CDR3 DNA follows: TGCGCCAGCAGCTCCGTTGCAGGGAGGAGTCCGAAGACTGAAGCTTTCTTT.

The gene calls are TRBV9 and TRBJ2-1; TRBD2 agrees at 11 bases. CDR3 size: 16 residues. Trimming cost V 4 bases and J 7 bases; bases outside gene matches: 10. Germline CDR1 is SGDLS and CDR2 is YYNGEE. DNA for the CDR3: TGTGCCAGCAGCAACATAGCGGGGGGGCCCTCGAATGAGCAGTTCTTC. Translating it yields CASSNIAGGPSNEQFF.

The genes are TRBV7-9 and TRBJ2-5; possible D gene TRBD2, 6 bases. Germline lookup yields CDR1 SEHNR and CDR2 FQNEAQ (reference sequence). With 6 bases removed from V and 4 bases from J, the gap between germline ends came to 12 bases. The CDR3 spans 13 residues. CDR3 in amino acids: CASSFTSIETQYF. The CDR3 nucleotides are TGTGCCAGCAGTTTCACTAGCATAGAGACCCAGTACTTC.

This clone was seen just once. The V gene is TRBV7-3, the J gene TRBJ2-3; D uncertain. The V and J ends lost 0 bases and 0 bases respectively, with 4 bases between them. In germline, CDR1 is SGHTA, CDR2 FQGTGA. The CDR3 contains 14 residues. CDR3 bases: TGTGCCAGCAGCTTAACTAGCAGCACAGATACGCAGTATTTT. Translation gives CASSLTSSTDTQYF.

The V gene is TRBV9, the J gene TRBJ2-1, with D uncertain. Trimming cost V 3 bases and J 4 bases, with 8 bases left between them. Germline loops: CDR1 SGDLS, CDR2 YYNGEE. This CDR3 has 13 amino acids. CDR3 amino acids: CASSARTYNEQFF. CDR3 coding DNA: TGTGCCAGCAGCGCCAGGACGTACAATGAGCAGTTCTTC. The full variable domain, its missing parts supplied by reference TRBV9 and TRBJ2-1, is DSGVTQTPKHLITATGQRVTLRCSPRSGDLSVYWYQQSLDQGLQFLIQYYNGEERAKGNILERFSAQQFPDLHSELNLSSLELGDSALYFCASSARTYNEQFFGPGTRLTVL.

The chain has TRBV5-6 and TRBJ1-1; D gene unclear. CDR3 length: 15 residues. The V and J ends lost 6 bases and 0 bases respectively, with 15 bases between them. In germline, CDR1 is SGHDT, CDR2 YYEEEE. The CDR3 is CASNYGSYMNTEAFF. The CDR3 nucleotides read TGTGCCAGCAACTATGGGTCCTACATGAACACTGAAGCTTTCTTT.

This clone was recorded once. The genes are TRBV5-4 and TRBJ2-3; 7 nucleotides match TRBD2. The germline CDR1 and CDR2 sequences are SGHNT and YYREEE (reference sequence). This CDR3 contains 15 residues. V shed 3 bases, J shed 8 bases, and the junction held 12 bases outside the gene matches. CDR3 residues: CASSWSGTTLGTQYF. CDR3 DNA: TGTGCCAGCAGCTGGTCCGGGACTACCCTCGGTACGCAGTATTTT.

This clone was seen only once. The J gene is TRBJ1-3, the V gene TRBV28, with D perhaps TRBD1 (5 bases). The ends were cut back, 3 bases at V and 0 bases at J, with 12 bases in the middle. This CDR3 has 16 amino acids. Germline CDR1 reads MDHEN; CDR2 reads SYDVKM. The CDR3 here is CASSLMVGASGNTIYF. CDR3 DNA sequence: TGTGCCAGCAGTTTGATGGTCGGGGCCTCTGGAAACACCATATATTTT.

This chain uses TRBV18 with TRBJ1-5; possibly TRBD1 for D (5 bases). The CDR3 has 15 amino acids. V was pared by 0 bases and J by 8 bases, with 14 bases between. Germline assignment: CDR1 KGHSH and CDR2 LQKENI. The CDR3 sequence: CASSPPGGRAKPQHF. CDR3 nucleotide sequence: TGTGCCAGCTCACCACCGGGTGGCAGGGCGAAGCCCCAGCATTTT.

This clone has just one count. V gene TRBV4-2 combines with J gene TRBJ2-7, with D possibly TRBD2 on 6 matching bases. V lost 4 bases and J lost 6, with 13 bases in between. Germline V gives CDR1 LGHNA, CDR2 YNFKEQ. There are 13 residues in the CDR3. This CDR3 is CASSRTDSGEQYF. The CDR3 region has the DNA TGTGCCAGCAGCCGAACCGATAGCGGCGAGCAGTACTTC.

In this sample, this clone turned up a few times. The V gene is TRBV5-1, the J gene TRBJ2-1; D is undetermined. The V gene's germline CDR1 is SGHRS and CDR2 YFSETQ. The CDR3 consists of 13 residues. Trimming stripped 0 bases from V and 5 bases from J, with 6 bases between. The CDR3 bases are TGCGCCAGCAGCTTGGCGACGGACAATGAGCAGTTCTTC. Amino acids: CASSLATDNEQFF.

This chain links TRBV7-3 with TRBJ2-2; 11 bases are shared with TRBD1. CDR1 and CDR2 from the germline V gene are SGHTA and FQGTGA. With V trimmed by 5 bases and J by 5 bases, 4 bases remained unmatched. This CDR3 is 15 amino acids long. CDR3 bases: TGTGCCAGCAGCGCCCGGGACAGGGGGACCGGGGAGCTGTTTTTT. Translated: CASSARDRGTGELFF.